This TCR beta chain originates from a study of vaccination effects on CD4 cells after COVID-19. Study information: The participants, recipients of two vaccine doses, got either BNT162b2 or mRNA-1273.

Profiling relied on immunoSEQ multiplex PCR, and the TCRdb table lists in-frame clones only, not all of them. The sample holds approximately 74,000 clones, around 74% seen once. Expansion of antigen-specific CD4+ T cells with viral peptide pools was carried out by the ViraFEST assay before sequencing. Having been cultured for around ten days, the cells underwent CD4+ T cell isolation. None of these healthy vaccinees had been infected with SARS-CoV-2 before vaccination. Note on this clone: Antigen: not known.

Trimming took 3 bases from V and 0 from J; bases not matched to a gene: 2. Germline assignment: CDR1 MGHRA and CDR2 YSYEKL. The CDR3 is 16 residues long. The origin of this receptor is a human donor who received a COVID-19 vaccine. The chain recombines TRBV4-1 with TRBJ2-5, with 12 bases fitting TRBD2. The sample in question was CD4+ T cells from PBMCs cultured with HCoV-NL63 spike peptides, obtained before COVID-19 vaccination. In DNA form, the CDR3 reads TGCGCCAGCAGCCAGCGACTAGCGGGGGACCAAGAGACCCAGTACTTC. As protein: CASSQRLAGDQETQYF.